The 17 T cell receptor beta chains below were found in one sample sequenced in a study of CD8 T cells in Susac syndrome. RNA totalling about 0.45 to 1 ug underwent reverse transcription with random hexamers. TCRdb recomputed calls from the immunoSEQ multiplex PCR reads with MiXCR, one row per CDR3 protein. Of around 170,000 distinct CDR3 sequences in the sample, 95% are singletons; the top ten hold less than 0.2%. Sequenced input: CD8+ T cells from PBMCs. The origin of the receptors is a human donor with Susac syndrome.

The chain employs TRBV6-5 and TRBJ2-7; 9 bases agree with TRBD1. Germline CDR1 reads MNHEY; CDR2 reads SVGAGI. V dropped 5 bases and J dropped 3; count of bases not matched to a gene: 8. This CDR3 spans 15 amino acids. The CDR3 region is CASSPGDRGNYEQYF. For the CDR3, the DNA is TGTGCCAGCAGTCCGGGAGACAGGGGGAACTACGAGCAGTACTTC.

This clonotype was counted once. The chain employs TRBV12-3 or TRBV12-4 and TRBJ2-1; D gene ambiguous. V was trimmed by 3 bases and J by 2 bases, leaving 5 bases between them. The CDR3 sequence is 13 residues long. CDR3 DNA sequence: TGTGCCAGCAGTTTTGTGACCTACAATGAGCAGTTCTTC. As protein: CASSFVTYNEQFF.

This clonotype was counted a few times. A junction boundary mismatches the germline segment, possibly from a read error. J is TRBJ1-5 and V is TRBV12-3 or TRBV12-4; D gene uncertain. The length of the CDR3 is 11 residues. CDR3 nucleotide sequence: TGCGCCAGCAGCCTAAATCAGCCCCAGCATTTT. Protein: CASSLNQPQHF.

In DNA form, the CDR3 reads TGCAGCTCCCGAAGGATGGCGGGGGGGCTAACAGATACGCAGTATTTT. Encoded protein: CSSRRMAGGLTDTQYF. This chain joins TRBV20-1 and TRBJ2-3; the match to TRBD2 covers 9 bases. There are 16 residues in the CDR3. Germline CDR1 and CDR2: DFQATT and SNEGSKA (reference sequence).

The chain employs TRBV9 and TRBJ2-5; 9 bases match TRBD2. The CDR3 is 16 residues long. CDR1 is SGDLS and CDR2 is YYNGEE in the germline V gene. With V trimmed by 0 bases and J by 2 bases, 5 bases remained unmatched. This CDR3 is CASSVVSGGLQETQYF. Here the CDR3 DNA reads TGTGCCAGCAGCGTAGTTAGCGGGGGCCTTCAAGAGACCCAGTACTTC.

This sequence joins TRBV11-1 and TRBJ2-1; 7 nucleotides agree with TRBD1. Trimming at V came to 1 base and at J to 0 bases, leaving 6 bases not matched to a gene. Germline V gives CDR1 SGHAT, CDR2 FQDESV (reference sequence). CDR3 size: 17 residues. CDR3 in amino acids: CASSLEFQGVSYNEQFF. Written as DNA, the CDR3 is TGTGCCAGCAGCTTAGAATTTCAGGGGGTCTCCTACAATGAGCAGTTCTTC.

The chain has TRBV7-2 and TRBJ2-5, with D uncertain. The CDR3 length is 14 residues. Deletions cut 5 bases from V and 4 bases from J, with 14 bases between. Germline CDR1 reads SGHTA; CDR2 reads FQGNSA. The CDR3: CASSVRSSRETQYF. The CDR3 region has the DNA TGTGCCAGCAGCGTCAGGTCCAGTCGAGAGACCCAGTACTTC. The full variable domain, in which reference TRBV7-2 and TRBJ2-5 provide the parts outside the CDR3, is GAGVSQSPSNKVTEKGKDVELRCDPISGHTALYWYRQSLGQGLEFLIYFQGNSAPDKSGLPSDRFSAERTGGSVSTLTIQRTQQEDSAVYLCASSVRSSRETQYFGPGTRLLVL.

The chain uses TRBV2 and TRBJ2-3; D remains ambiguous. Germline values: CDR1 SNHLY, CDR2 FYNNEI. The length of the CDR3 is 14 residues. Trimming pared 4 bases from V and 0 bases from J, leaving 8 bases between. CDR3: CASSGQWSTDTQYF. The CDR3 DNA is TGTGCCAGCAGTGGACAATGGAGCACAGATACGCAGTATTTT.

V is TRBV4-1 and J is TRBJ2-2, with D possibly TRBD1 on 5 matching bases. This CDR3 comprises 16 residues. The germline V and J ends were trimmed by 5 bases and 0 bases, with 13 bases remaining between them. Germline-derived CDR1 and CDR2 are MGHRA and YSYEKL. The DNA for the CDR3 is TGCGCCAGCAGCGCTCAGGGCGACACGAACACCGGGGAGCTGTTTTTT. This sequence encodes CASSAQGDTNTGELFF.

The genes are TRBV19 and TRBJ2-1; D is unclear. Germline loops: CDR1 LNHDA, CDR2 SQIVND (reference sequence). The V gene lost 4 bases and the J gene lost 6 bases, with 7 bases spanning the gap. The CDR3 extends over 12 amino acids. The CDR3 coding sequence is TGTGCCAGTAGTAGCTGGGGCAATGAGCAGTTCTTC. Encoded protein: CASSSWGNEQFF.

The V call is TRBV9, the J call TRBJ1-6, with 7 bases aligning to TRBD1. This CDR3 is 14 amino acids long. The J segment lost 5 bases and the V segment lost 5 bases, leaving 4 bases of the junction unmatched. CDR1 SGDLS and CDR2 YYNGEE come from the germline V gene. CDR3 nucleotides: TGTGCCAGCAGTGTCGGGACAGATAATTCACCCCTCCACTTT. Its translation: CASSVGTDNSPLHF.

The chain is built from TRBV5-1 and TRBJ2-3; D unresolved. This CDR3 comprises 18 residues. V was trimmed by 3 bases and J by 4 bases, leaving 24 bases between them. Per the germline V gene, CDR1 is SGHRS and CDR2 is YFSETQ. Written as DNA, the CDR3 is TGCGCCAGCAGCTATATCGGGCGATCGGTCGGAAACGCAGATACGCAGTATTTT. Translating it yields CASSYIGRSVGNADTQYF.

This clonotype was found once. The rearrangement links TRBV21-1 to TRBJ1-5; TRBD1 reflects the table's D call only, with no check against the DNA. TRBV21-1 is annotated as a pseudogene. The length of the CDR3 is 17 residues. CDR3 in amino acids: CASSKGGKGASNQPQHF. In DNA form, the CDR3 reads TGTGCCAGCAGCAAAGGAGGGAAGGGGGCAAGCAATCAGCCCCAGCATTTT.

The gene calls are TRBV19 and TRBJ2-5; 13 bases align to TRBD2. The CDR3 is 17 amino acids. Germline V lookup: CDR1 LNHDA, CDR2 SQIVND (reference sequence). The J segment lost 5 bases and the V segment lost 4 bases, leaving 10 bases of the junction unmatched. The CDR3 DNA reads as TGTGCCAGTAGTAAGGGGACTAGCGGGACGTGGATGGAGACCCAGTACTTC. Its translation: CASSKGTSGTWMETQYF. Using reference TRBV19 and TRBJ2-5 for the parts outside the CDR3, the full variable domain is DGGITQSPKYLFRKEGQNVTLSCEQNLNHDAMYWYRQDPGQGLRLIYYSQIVNDFQKGDIAEGYSVSREKKESFPLTVTSAQKNPTAFYLCASSKGTSGTWMETQYFGPGTRLLVL.

V usage is TRBV11-2 and J usage is TRBJ2-4; the D gene is possibly TRBD2 (5 bases). The ends were cut back, 5 bases at V and 4 bases at J, with 21 bases in the middle. This CDR3 has 17 amino acids. Germline values: CDR1 SGHAT, CDR2 FQNNGV. DNA of the CDR3: TGTGCCAGCAGCCCGGAACTAGGCAGAAACCCTAAAAACATTCAGTACTTC. It encodes CASSPELGRNPKNIQYF. Full variable domain (missing parts from reference TRBV11-2 and TRBJ2-4): EAGVAQSPRYKIIEKRQSVAFWCNPISGHATLYWYQQILGQGPKLLIQFQNNGVVDDSQLPKDRFSAERLKGVDSTLKIQPAKLEDSAVYLCASSPELGRNPKNIQYFGAGTRLSVL.

Only one count was recorded for this clonotype. The J gene is TRBJ2-7, the V gene TRBV4-1; 10 bases fit TRBD2. The V gene end was trimmed by 0 bases and the J gene end by 4 bases; junction bases not matched to a gene: 9. This CDR3 is 17 amino acids long. Germline CDR1 and CDR2: MGHRA and YSYEKL. The CDR3 region is CASSQEGAGGLGYEQYF. CDR3 sequence (DNA): TGCGCCAGCAGCCAAGAGGGAGCGGGAGGGTTAGGGTACGAGCAGTACTTC.

This chain joins TRBV6-2 or TRBV6-3 and TRBJ1-5; D is perhaps TRBD1 (6 bases). The V gene lost 6 bases and the J gene lost 0 bases, with 12 bases spanning the gap. The germline CDR1 and CDR2 sequences are MNHEY and SVGEGT. The CDR3 contains 15 residues. CDR3 sequence: CASRADRNSNQPQHF. In DNA, the CDR3 is TGTGCCAGCAGGGCCGACAGGAATAGCAATCAGCCCCAGCATTTT.